This T cell receptor beta chain was identified in a study of T cell clonotyping in hematopoietic cell transplantation. Sequencing was performed with immunoSEQ multiplex PCR; in TCRdb, only in-frame clones are kept and a portion is missing. The table has over 10,000 clones, roughly 83% seen once; the top ten hold approximately 6.4%. The table lists this clone with a count of one. Recipient blood drawn about 28 days pretransplant and days 30, 100, 180 after. Looked up from germline, CDR1 is SQVTM and CDR2 is ANQGSEA. The CDR3 spans 11 residues. V lost 7 bases, J lost 6 bases, and 12 bases lay in between.

The chain uses TRBV29-1 and TRBJ1-2; tentatively, D is TRBD1 (6 bases). Sequences were derived from PBMCs, sampled 100 days after allogeneic stem cell transplant. This receptor was taken from a female patient aged 40-50 years who had an allogeneic stem cell transplant from a related donor, so T cells may come from the graft donor. Some clones in this sample may be carry-over from other donors' samples. CDR3 loop: CSAGDRNGYTF. The DNA for the CDR3 is TGCAGCGCTGGCGACAGGAATGGCTACACCTTC. The full variable domain, with the rest looked up from reference TRBV29-1 and TRBJ1-2, is SAVISQKPSRDICQRGTSLTIQCQVDSQVTMMFWYRQQPGQSLTLIATANQGSEATYESGFVIDKFPISRPNLTFSTLTVSNMSPEDSSIYLCSAGDRNGYTFGSGTRLTVV.